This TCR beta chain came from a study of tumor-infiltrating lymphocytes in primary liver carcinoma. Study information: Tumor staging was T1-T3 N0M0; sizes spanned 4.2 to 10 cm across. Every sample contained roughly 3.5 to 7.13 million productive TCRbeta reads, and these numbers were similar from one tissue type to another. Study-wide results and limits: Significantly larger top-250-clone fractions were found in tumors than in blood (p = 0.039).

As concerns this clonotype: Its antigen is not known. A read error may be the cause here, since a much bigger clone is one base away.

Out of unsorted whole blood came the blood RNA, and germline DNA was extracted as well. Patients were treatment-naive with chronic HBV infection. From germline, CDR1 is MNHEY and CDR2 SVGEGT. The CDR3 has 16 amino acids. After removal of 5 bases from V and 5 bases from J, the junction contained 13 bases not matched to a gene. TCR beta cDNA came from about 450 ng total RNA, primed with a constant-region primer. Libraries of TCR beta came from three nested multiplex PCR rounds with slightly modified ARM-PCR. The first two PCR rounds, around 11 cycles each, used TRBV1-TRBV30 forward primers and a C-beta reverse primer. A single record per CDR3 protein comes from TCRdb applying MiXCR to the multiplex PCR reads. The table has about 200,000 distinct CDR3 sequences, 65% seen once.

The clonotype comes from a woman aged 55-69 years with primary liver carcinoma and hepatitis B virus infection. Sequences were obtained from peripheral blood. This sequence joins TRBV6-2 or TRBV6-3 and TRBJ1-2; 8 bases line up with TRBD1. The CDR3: CASSPPRGQDIYGYTF. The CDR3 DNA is TGTGCCAGCAGTCCGCCCAGGGGACAGGATATATATGGCTACACCTTC.